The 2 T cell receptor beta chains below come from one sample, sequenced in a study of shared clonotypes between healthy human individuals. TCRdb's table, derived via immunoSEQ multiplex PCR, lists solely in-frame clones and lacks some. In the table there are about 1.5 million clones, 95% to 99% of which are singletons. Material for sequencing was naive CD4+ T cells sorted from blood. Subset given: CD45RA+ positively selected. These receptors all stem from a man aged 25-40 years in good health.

The CDR3 DNA reads TGTGCCAGCAGCATAAGGACTAGCTTCTACGAGCAGTACTTC. It yields the protein CASSIRTSFYEQYF. This chain joins TRBV7-2 and TRBJ2-7, with 8 bases aligning to TRBD2. There are 14 residues in the CDR3. Germline V gives CDR1 SGHTA, CDR2 FQGNSA. Losses at the gene ends were 5 bases for V and 3 bases for J; bases not matched to a gene: 6.

CDR3 sequence (DNA): TGTGCCAGTAGTATGGCAGGGCTTAGAGCAGATACGCAGTATTTT. Translation gives CASSMAGLRADTQYF. V is TRBV19 and J is TRBJ2-3; weak D call: TRBD1 (5 bases). The CDR3 has 15 residues. Germline lookup yields CDR1 LNHDA and CDR2 SQIVND (reference sequence). V shed 3 bases and J shed 4 bases, with 14 bases lying between them.